These T cell receptor beta chains were read from a single sample in a study of PD-L1 blockade in urothelial cancer. Repertoires were generated with immunoSEQ multiplex PCR, while TCRdb's copy carries only in-frame clones and drops some. Altogether under 55,000 clones are present, roughly 84% being singletons, with the ten largest covering 5.5% to 7%. The specimen comprised PBMCs, sampled around atezolizumab (anti-PD-L1) treatment. Receptors were obtained from a man aged 40-55 years with urothelial cancer. CDR3s leave out the opening cysteine and the closing phenylalanine or tryptophan.

TRBV28 ASSWSGRAGETQY
TRBV4-3 ASSQEGTGSYEQY
TRBV19 ASTETTTNEKLF
TRBV7-2 ANVPGTGKYNEQF
TRBV2 ASSGSSYNEQF
TRBV5-8 ASSSGQGASTDTQY
TRBV6-1 ASSVTETGVETQY
TRBV14 ASSQAGRNQPQH
TRBV6-5 ASSKPGLAAYEQY
TRBV11-3 ASSFSLAGTNEKLF
TRBV7-3 ASSRGGGTDTQY
TRBV28 ASRYTGNTEAF
TRBV2 ASSDAAPRGEQF
TRBV5-1 ASRGTGSRDTEAF
TRBV2 ASTFDGNQPQH
TRBV28 ASSLSVGVYYGYT
TRBV29-1 SVEGLHQGEQY
TRBV6-5 ASSDMARDEKLF
TRBV13 ASSSKTGYTDTQY
TRBV30 ASARAGQNTEAF
TRBV6-5 ASRETTDEQF
TRBV5-1 ASGRGHEQY
TRBV11-3 ASSLGQDINEQF
TRBV10-2 ASSEFGSQKSSGNTIY
TRBV6-5 ASSYSRMNTEAF
TRBV6-6 ASRGGQSTDTQY
TRBV18 ASSREEKLF
TRBV19 ASSIGVPGGNEQF
TRBV10-3 ATLPDLNTEAF
TRBV28 ASSLWDGTESSYEQY
TRBV5-1 ASSLGREGTDTQY
TRBV28 ASSTLDGARVRAF
TRBV28 ASRGREDRVNEQF
TRBV18 ASSPYSAGGPSEQF
TRBV27 VELPNTGELF
TRBV9 ASSGTSGRTNEQF
TRBV23-1 ASILTGAHYEQY
TRBV19 ASSSQGFPFSDQPQH
TRBV27 ASAVLGLAGGPRHEQY
TRBV6-5 ASSYSGGAPGELF
TRBV11-2 ASSSLAGVRNEQF
TRBV6-6 ASKDRGDTEAF
TRBV6-1 ASSEQVGQFYGYT
TRBV7-3 ASSAAGLAGGTGELF
TRBV19 ASNRAGQAGNQPQH
TRBV5-4 ASSLGDRGQGETQY